One and the same sample provided the 21 T cell receptor beta chains below, sequenced in a study of T-cell memory formation after mild COVID-19. Each CDR3 protein gets one entry after TCRdb re-called the 5' RACE reads with MiXCR. The repertoire holds fewer than 350,000 distinct CDR3 sequences, with 14% as singletons. Sequencing was done on a sample of PBMCs or a T cell subset sorted from them (not recorded which). These receptors were taken from a man younger than 35 who had mild COVID-19 (a few samples of this study predate the infection). Cell type and time point are not known.

This clonotype came up many times. The chain uses TRBV27 and TRBJ2-2; no firm D call. The ends were cut back, 4 bases at V and 7 bases at J, with 4 bases in the middle. CDR3 length: 11 amino acids. Germline V gene data show CDR1 as MNHEY and CDR2 as SMNVEV (reference sequence). CDR3 DNA: TGTGCCAGCAGTTGGGGCGGGGAGCTGTTTTTT. Translated, it gives CASSWGGELFF.

The V call is TRBV4-3, the J call TRBJ1-1; TRBD1 matches 12 bases. The CDR3 contains 16 residues. Germline lookup yields CDR1 LGHNA and CDR2 YSLEER. V lost 0 bases to trimming and J lost 11 bases; unmatched junction nucleotides: 10. CDR3 amino acids: CASSQDVGTGGMEAFF. CDR3 sequence (DNA): TGCGCCAGCAGCCAAGATGTGGGGACAGGGGGCATGGAGGCTTTCTTT.

This clonotype has just a few counts. The chain employs TRBV5-1 and TRBJ2-1; 9 positions agree with TRBD1. V was clipped by 5 bases and J by 1 base; unmatched bases: 1. Germline lookup yields CDR1 SGHRS and CDR2 YFSETQ. The CDR3 totals 14 residues. For the CDR3, the DNA is TGCGCCAGCAGGACAGGGGGGTCCTACAATGAGCAGTTCTTC. Protein product: CASRTGGSYNEQFF. The complete variable domain, with remaining parts taken from reference TRBV5-1 and TRBJ2-1, reads KAGVTQTPRYLIKTRGQQVTLSCSPISGHRSVSWYQQTPGQGLQFLFEYFSETQRNKGNFPGRFSGRQFSNSRSEMNVSTLELGDSALYLCASRTGGSYNEQFFGPGTRLTVL.

For this clonotype: One junction end disagrees with the germline gene, perhaps due to a read error. J is TRBJ2-3 and V is TRBV12-3 or TRBV12-4; D gene ambiguous. The CDR3 runs to 13 residues. The CDR3 sequence: CASSVARPDTQYF. CDR3 DNA sequence: TGTGCCAGCAGTGTAGCTCGACCAGATACGCAGTATTTT.

V usage is TRBV30 and J usage is TRBJ2-3; D is perhaps TRBD1 or TRBD2 (5 bases each). V lost 5 bases, J lost 4 bases, and 19 bases lay in between. This CDR3 contains 15 residues. From germline, CDR1 is GTSNPN and CDR2 SVGIG (reference sequence). For the CDR3, the DNA is TGTGCCTGGCTCCTGGCAGGGAGTATGGCAGATACGCAGTATTTT. Translated, it gives CAWLLAGSMADTQYF.

This clonotype was counted a few times. The chain has TRBV11-2 and TRBJ2-3, with D possibly being TRBD1 (6 bases). CDR3 length: 14 residues. CDR1 is SGHAT and CDR2 is FQNNGV in the germline V gene. V shed 5 bases and J shed 8 bases, with 17 bases lying between them. Here the CDR3 reads CASSRDNPMTTQYF. DNA for the CDR3: TGTGCCAGCAGCCGGGACAACCCGATGACTACGCAGTATTTT.

This clonotype was recorded a few times. The chain recombines TRBV7-9 with TRBJ2-2, with D possibly being TRBD2 (6 bases). Trimming pared 5 bases from V and 2 bases from J, leaving 12 bases between. The CDR3 is 15 amino acids. Germline loops: CDR1 SEHNR, CDR2 FQNEAQ (reference sequence). CDR3 nucleotides: TGTGCCAGCAGCCGGCGGGGAACAAACACCGGGGAGCTGTTTTTT. It specifies CASSRRGTNTGELFF.

This clonotype turned up a few times. The DNA for the CDR3 is TGCGCCAGCAGCCAAGATCGAAATCCACCCTACGAGCAGTACTTC. Encoded protein: CASSQDRNPPYEQYF. V usage is TRBV4-1 and J usage is TRBJ2-7, with D hard to call. Germline V CDR1 and CDR2: MGHRA, YSYEKL. V was shortened by 0 bases and J by 2 bases, with 11 bases between the two germline ends. The CDR3 runs to 15 residues.

This clonotype showed up just a few times. The J gene is TRBJ2-7, the V gene TRBV4-2; 10 bases fit TRBD2. The CDR3 consists of 14 residues. Germline CDR1 and CDR2: LGHNA and YNFKEQ. V gave up 6 bases and J gave up 0 bases; unmatched junction bases: 2. This CDR3 reads CASRIAGGSYEQYF. DNA of the CDR3: TGTGCCAGCAGGATAGCGGGGGGCTCCTACGAGCAGTACTTC.

The V and J genes are TRBV5-1 and TRBJ2-1; perhaps TRBD1 as D (6 bases). V dropped 2 bases and J dropped 4 bases, with 10 bases sitting between them. This CDR3 spans 14 amino acids. Germline CDR1 is SGHRS and CDR2 is YFSETQ. The CDR3 region has the DNA TGCGCCAGCAGCTTCCCAGGGGATTACAATGAGCAGTTCTTC. Protein product: CASSFPGDYNEQFF.

Only a few counts were recorded for this clonotype. The chain combines TRBV7-9 with TRBJ2-2; TRBD2 aligns across 10 bases. The CDR3 spans 15 residues. Germline V gene lookup returns CDR1 SEHNR and CDR2 FQNEAQ (reference sequence). J lost 6 bases, V lost 5 bases, and 6 bases had no gene match. The CDR3 region is CASSPRLAGAGELFF. The DNA for the CDR3 is TGTGCCAGCAGCCCAAGACTAGCGGGCGCCGGGGAGCTGTTTTTT.

The rearrangement uses TRBV20-1 and TRBJ1-3; D gene ambiguous. Germline-derived CDR1 and CDR2 are DFQATT and SNEGSKA (reference sequence). V gave up 3 bases and J gave up 4 bases, with 13 bases separating them. The CDR3 consists of 14 residues. The chain's CDR3 is CSARGYGSGNTIYF. Written as DNA, the CDR3 is TGCAGTGCTAGGGGGTATGGAAGCGGAAACACCATATATTTT.

The chain combines TRBV29-1 with TRBJ1-2, with 8 bases identical to TRBD1. The CDR3 totals 13 residues. CDR1 and CDR2 (germline): SQVTM, ANQGSEA. Losses at the gene ends were 4 bases for V and 5 bases for J; bases not matched to a gene: 6. The DNA for the CDR3 is TGCAGCGTTGCCGGACAGGGAATTTATGGCTACACCTTC. This encodes CSVAGQGIYGYTF.

The chain links TRBV6-5 to TRBJ1-5; 10 nucleotides agree with TRBD1. Germline V gene data show CDR1 as MNHEY and CDR2 as SVGAGI. This CDR3 has 14 amino acids. V lost 6 bases, J lost 6 bases, and 5 bases stayed unmatched. The CDR3: CASSLGTGVQPQHF. As DNA, the CDR3 is TGTGCCAGCAGCCTCGGGACAGGGGTTCAGCCCCAGCATTTT.

This clonotype came up a few times. The rearrangement uses TRBV9 and TRBJ2-5; D is perhaps TRBD1 (7 bases). CDR1 is SGDLS and CDR2 is YYNGEE in the germline V gene. V was cut by 2 bases and J by 3 bases, with 11 bases left in between. The CDR3 loop spans 14 amino acids. CDR3 sequence reads: CASSVARGEETQYF. Here the CDR3 DNA reads TGTGCCAGCAGCGTTGCCAGGGGGGAAGAGACCCAGTACTTC.

This clonotype came up many times. In DNA form, the CDR3 reads TGTGCCAGCAGCCCTTGGGACAACTATGGCTACACCTTC. Protein: CASSPWDNYGYTF. V gene TRBV7-9 combines with J gene TRBJ1-2; D possibly corresponds to TRBD1 (5 bases). From germline, CDR1 is SEHNR and CDR2 FQNEAQ (reference sequence). The V and J ends lost 5 bases and 2 bases respectively, with 9 bases between them. The CDR3 is 13 amino acids.

The chain recombines TRBV12-3 or TRBV12-4 with TRBJ2-3; 10 bases fit TRBD2. Losses at the gene ends were 6 bases for V and 0 bases for J; bases not matched to a gene: 9. The CDR3 runs to 17 residues. Written as DNA, the CDR3 is TGTGCCAGCAGCCCGACTAGCGGGTCGTTTAGCACAGATACGCAGTATTTT. Translation gives CASSPTSGSFSTDTQYF.

This clonotype has ten or more counts. The V gene is TRBV2, the J gene TRBJ2-1; D unclear. CDR1 is SNHLY and CDR2 is FYNNEI in the germline V gene. Trimming stripped 5 bases from V and 6 bases from J, with 5 bases between. The CDR3 runs to 11 residues. This chain's CDR3 is CASSPFNEQFF. The DNA for the CDR3 is TGTGCCAGCAGTCCTTTCAATGAGCAGTTCTTC. The entire variable domain, with the rest obtained from reference TRBV2 and TRBJ2-1, is as follows: EPEVTQTPSHQVTQMGQEVILRCVPISNHLYFYWYRQILGQKVEFLVSFYNNEISEKSEIFDDQFSVERPDGSNFTLKIRSTKLEDSAMYFCASSPFNEQFFGPGTRLTVL.

This clonotype was picked up a small number of times. CDR3 sequence reads: CASSRLGDGNTGELFF. CDR3 DNA: TGTGCCAGCAGCCGGCTTGGGGATGGGAACACCGGGGAGCTGTTTTTT. V is TRBV5-6 and J is TRBJ2-2; D is uncertain. V was shortened by 4 bases and J by 1 base, with 14 bases between the two germline ends. Germline CDR1 is SGHDT and CDR2 is YYEEEE. The CDR3 is 16 amino acids.

The rearrangement uses TRBV12-3 or TRBV12-4 and TRBJ2-5, with TRBD1 matching 9 bases. The junction had 3 bases not matched to a gene; V was cut back by 8 bases and J by 5 bases. The CDR3 runs to 12 residues. The CDR3 region has the DNA TGTGCCAGCGGACAGGGGTCGGAGACCCAGTACTTC. Translated: CASGQGSETQYF.

V usage is TRBV12-3 or TRBV12-4 and J usage is TRBJ1-1, with D tentatively TRBD1 (5 bases). CDR3 length equals 13 residues. The V end lost 8 bases, the J end lost 1 base, and 11 bases lay between the germline ends. The CDR3 region has the DNA TGTGCCAGCGCCCGGGACGAGAACACTGAAGCTTTCTTT. This gives the protein CASARDENTEAFF.